These 2 T cell receptor beta chains originate from one sample sequenced in a study of shared clonotypes between healthy human individuals. Sequencing used immunoSEQ multiplex PCR; TCRdb keeps in-frame clones, though not all of them. The sample yields some 1.5 million clones, around 95% seen once. The specimen was naive CD4+ T cells sorted from blood. Specified subset: CD45RA+ positively selected. Receptors were obtained from a man aged 30-40 years in good health.

This chain links TRBV2 with TRBJ2-1; 11 positions match TRBD2. The CDR3 sequence is 14 residues long. The germline V gene encodes CDR1 SNHLY and CDR2 FYNNEI. V shed 4 bases and J 7 bases; nucleotides not matched to a gene: 3. The DNA for the CDR3 is TGTGCCAGCAGTGTAGCTAGCGGGGGGAATGAGCAGTTCTTC. Translation gives CASSVASGGNEQFF. Full variable domain (rest looked up from reference TRBV2 and TRBJ2-1): EPEVTQTPSHQVTQMGQEVILRCVPISNHLYFYWYRQILGQKVEFLVSFYNNEISEKSEIFDDQFSVERPDGSNFTLKIRSTKLEDSAMYFCASSVASGGNEQFFGPGTRLTVL.

The V and J genes are TRBV5-1 and TRBJ2-1; TRBD1 agrees at 9 bases. The V gene end was trimmed by 1 base and the J gene end by 7 bases; junction bases not matched to a gene: 3. CDR3 length: 14 amino acids. CDR1 and CDR2 from the germline V gene are SGHRS and YFSETQ. The chain's CDR3 is CASSLRDRANEQFF. DNA for the CDR3: TGCGCCAGCAGCTTGAGGGACAGGGCAAATGAGCAGTTCTTC. The whole variable domain, remainder taken from reference TRBV5-1 and TRBJ2-1, is KAGVTQTPRYLIKTRGQQVTLSCSPISGHRSVSWYQQTPGQGLQFLFEYFSETQRNKGNFPGRFSGRQFSNSRSEMNVSTLELGDSALYLCASSLRDRANEQFFGPGTRLTVL.